This T cell receptor (beta chain) was identified during a study of blood T cell repertoires in COVID-19. Across the study: From the United States, Italy and Spain came samples of acute and convalescent COVID-19.

CDR1 SGHNT and CDR2 YYREEE come from the germline V gene (reference sequence). V shed 2 bases, J shed 7 bases, and the junction held 7 bases outside the gene matches. The CDR3 is made up of 15 amino acids. Authors' analysis steps: Quantification of nucleated cells was approximated via reference gene primer amplification. Some clones are missing from TCRdb's copy, which holds only in-frame ones; the method was immunoSEQ multiplex PCR. The V and J calls and the clone size are those of that table, but D and trimming were determined from the DNA. The sample includes tens of thousands of clones, roughly nine tenths of them seen just once.

The V call is TRBV5-4, the J call TRBJ2-1; 9 nucleotides align to TRBD1. The sequence derives from a man aged 55 to 70 with acute or convalescent COVID-19. Sequenced input: peripheral blood. The CDR3 DNA follows: TGTGCCAGCAGCTTTAGGGACAGGGCAACTAATGAGCAGTTCTTC. Its protein product is CASSFRDRATNEQFF.